This T cell receptor beta chain was recovered during a study of cytomegalovirus exposure and HLA in healthy donors. This PCR relied on a set of 60 Vbeta primers and 13 Jbeta primers. Produced via immunoSEQ multiplex PCR; TCRdb's table is partial and in-frame only. The table records approximately 170,000 clones, roughly four fifths of them present only once. CDR1 is MNHEY and CDR2 is SMNVEV in the germline V gene (reference sequence). This CDR3 contains 11 residues. The V end was cut by 10 bases, the J end by 2 bases, with 5 bases between. Specimen: PBMCs. The rearrangement uses TRBV27 and TRBJ2-2; no clear D. This receptor was identified in a woman aged 30 to 39 in good health and CMV-seropositive. CDR3: CATLNTGELFF. DNA of the CDR3: TGTGCCACCCTAAACACCGGGGAGCTGTTTTTT.